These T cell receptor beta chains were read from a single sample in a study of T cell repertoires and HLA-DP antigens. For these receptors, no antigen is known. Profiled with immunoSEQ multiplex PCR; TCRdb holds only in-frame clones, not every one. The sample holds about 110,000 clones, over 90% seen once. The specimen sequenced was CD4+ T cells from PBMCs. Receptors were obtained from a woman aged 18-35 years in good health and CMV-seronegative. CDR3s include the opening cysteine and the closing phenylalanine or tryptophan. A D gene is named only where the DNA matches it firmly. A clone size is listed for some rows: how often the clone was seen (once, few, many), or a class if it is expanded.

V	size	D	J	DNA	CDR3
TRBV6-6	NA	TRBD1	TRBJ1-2	TGTGCCAGCAGGTCGACAGGGCGGGAGGATGGCTACACCTTC	CASRSTGREDGYTF
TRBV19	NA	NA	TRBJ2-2	TGTGCCAGTAGTATGGGGATCGGGGAGCTGTTTTTT	CASSMGIGELFF
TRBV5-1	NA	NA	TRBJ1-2	TGCGCCAGCAGCCCCAACCCAGCGGGGGGCGATACGTCCGGCTACACCTTC	CASSPNPAGGDTSGYTF
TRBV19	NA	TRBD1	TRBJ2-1	TGTGCCAGTAGTATAGGGGGGACAGTTTACAATGAGCAGTTCTTC	CASSIGGTVYNEQFF
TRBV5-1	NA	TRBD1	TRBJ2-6	TGCGCCAGCACAGTCGGACAGGGGGCGGGCGGGGCCAACGTCCTGACTTTC	CASTVGQGAGGANVLTF
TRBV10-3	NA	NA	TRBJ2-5	TGTGCCATCAGTGACGGCAGCCAAGAGACCCAGTACTTC	CAISDGSQETQYF
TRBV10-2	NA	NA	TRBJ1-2	TGCGCCAGCTCTGGGACTGGGCTAACGAACTATGGCTACACCTTC	CASSGTGLTNYGYTF
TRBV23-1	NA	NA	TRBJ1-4	TGCGCCAGCAGTCAATGTGCACCGGGACCCGCGGCGGGGACTAATGAAAAACTGTTTTTT	CASSQCAPGPAAGTNEKLFF
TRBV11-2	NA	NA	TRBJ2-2	TGTGCCAGCAGCTTTAGACAGGGAGGGACTGGGGAGCTGTTTTTT	CASSFRQGGTGELFF
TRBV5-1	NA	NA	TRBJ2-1	TGCGCCAGCAGCCGGGGACTCAACAATGAGCAGTTCTTC	CASSRGLNNEQFF
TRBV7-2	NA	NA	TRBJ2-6	TGTGCTAGGGGTCCCACCTCTGGGGCCAACGTCCTGACTTTC	CARGPTSGANVLTF
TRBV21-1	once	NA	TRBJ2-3	TGTGCCAGCAGCAAAGGGGGGACTAGAGCGCTAGATACGCAGTATTTT	CASSKGGTRALDTQYF
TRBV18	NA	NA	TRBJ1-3	TGTGCCAGCCTACAACCGGCCGGAAACACCATATATTTT	CASLQPAGNTIYF
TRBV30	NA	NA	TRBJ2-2	TGTGCCTCAATGAAAAGGGGGAACACCGGGGAGCTGTTTTTT	CASMKRGNTGELFF
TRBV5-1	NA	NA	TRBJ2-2	TGCGCCAGCAGGCCGCGGGATTTAAACACCGGGGAGCTGTTTTTT	CASRPRDLNTGELFF